These 29 T cell receptor beta chains came from one sample sequenced in a study of CD8 T cells in Susac syndrome. RNA in amounts of roughly 0.5 to 1 ug was reverse transcribed with random hexamers. TCRdb recomputed calls from the immunoSEQ multiplex PCR reads with MiXCR, one row per CDR3 protein. The sample carries 180,000 or so distinct CDR3 sequences, about 95% recorded once. The material sequenced was CD4+ T cells from PBMCs. The receptor source for this set is a human donor with Susac syndrome.

This clonotype was detected once. The chain carries TRBV20-1 and TRBJ2-3; D is unresolved. Per the germline V gene, CDR1 is DFQATT and CDR2 is SNEGSKA (reference sequence). CDR3 length: 14 residues. The V gene lost 6 bases and the J gene lost 4 bases, with 17 bases spanning the gap. CDR3 sequence reads: CSAEPGPSADTQYF. The CDR3, as DNA: TGCAGTGCCGAGCCGGGTCCTTCGGCAGATACGCAGTATTTT.

V and J are TRBV12-3 or TRBV12-4 and TRBJ1-6, with TRBD1 as a possible D gene (6 bases). V was shortened by 6 bases and J by 7 bases, with 10 bases between the two germline ends. This CDR3 is 13 amino acids long. The CDR3 nucleotides read TGTGCCAGCAGCGGACAGAGAAATTCACCCCTCCACTTT. This codes for CASSGQRNSPLHF.

The V and J genes are TRBV9 and TRBJ1-1; D ambiguous. CDR1 is SGDLS and CDR2 is YYNGEE in the germline V gene. V was cut by 0 bases and J by 1 base, with 4 bases left in between. The CDR3 is 13 residues long. CDR3 bases: TGTGCCAGCAGCGTAGAAGGGAACACTGAAGCTTTCTTT. As protein: CASSVEGNTEAFF. The entire variable domain, with the rest obtained from reference TRBV9 and TRBJ1-1, is as follows: DSGVTQTPKHLITATGQRVTLRCSPRSGDLSVYWYQQSLDQGLQFLIQYYNGEERAKGNILERFSAQQFPDLHSELNLSSLELGDSALYFCASSVEGNTEAFFGQGTRLTVV.

This clonotype has just one count. V gene TRBV20-1 combines with J gene TRBJ2-7, with D perhaps being TRBD1 or TRBD2 (6 bases each). V was trimmed by 6 bases and J by 0 bases, leaving 15 bases between them. The CDR3 has 14 amino acids. Germline loops: CDR1 DFQATT, CDR2 SNEGSKA (reference sequence). In DNA, the CDR3 is TGCAGTGCAGAGGTAGGGGGGCTCTCCTACGAGCAGTACTTC. Translating it yields CSAEVGGLSYEQYF.

The V gene is TRBV19, the J gene TRBJ1-2; no clear D. The CDR3 is 12 amino acids. Germline CDR1 reads LNHDA; CDR2 reads SQIVND (reference sequence). V was cut by 0 bases and J by 7 bases, with 6 bases left in between. CDR3 residues: CASSIDRGGYTF. The DNA of the CDR3 is TGTGCCAGTAGTATAGATCGGGGTGGCTACACCTTC.

The chain uses TRBV5-1 and TRBJ1-5; perhaps TRBD1 as D (5 bases). Germline CDR1 SGHRS, CDR2 YFSETQ. The germline V and J ends were trimmed by 0 bases and 3 bases, with 16 bases remaining between them. CDR3 length equals 17 residues. CDR3 loop: CASSLGGSGQVNQPQHF. CDR3 bases: TGCGCCAGCAGCTTGGGGGGCTCGGGGCAGGTCAATCAGCCCCAGCATTTT. Full variable domain (missing parts from reference TRBV5-1 and TRBJ1-5): KAGVTQTPRYLIKTRGQQVTLSCSPISGHRSVSWYQQTPGQGLQFLFEYFSETQRNKGNFPGRFSGRQFSNSRSEMNVSTLELGDSALYLCASSLGGSGQVNQPQHFGDGTRLSIL.

The V and J genes are TRBV30 and TRBJ2-1; no firm D call. V shed 3 bases and J shed 0 bases, with 12 bases lying between them. Looked up from germline, CDR1 is GTSNPN and CDR2 is SVGIG (reference sequence). This CDR3 comprises 15 residues. The CDR3 DNA follows: TGTGCCTGGAGCCACGGAAGGAGCTCCTACAATGAGCAGTTCTTC. Its protein product is CAWSHGRSSYNEQFF.

The V and J genes are TRBV3-1 and TRBJ1-2; D is undetermined. V shed 5 bases and J shed 10 bases, with 11 bases lying between them. Germline V lookup: CDR1 LGHDT, CDR2 YNNKEL (reference sequence). CDR3 size: 11 residues. The CDR3 spells CASSTSDDYTF. CDR3 DNA sequence: TGTGCCAGCAGCACAAGTGATGACTACACCTTC.

The chain is built from TRBV29-1 and TRBJ1-1; 8 bases are shared with TRBD1. V was clipped by 6 bases and J by 1 base; unmatched bases: 4. This CDR3 has 13 residues. Germline V gives CDR1 SQVTM, CDR2 ANQGSEA. This CDR3 reads CSVGQGSNTEAFF. The CDR3 DNA is TGCAGCGTCGGACAGGGCTCGAACACTGAAGCTTTCTTT. Together with reference TRBV29-1 and TRBJ1-1, the CDR3 gives the full variable domain: SAVISQKPSRDICQRGTSLTIQCQVDSQVTMMFWYRQQPGQSLTLIATANQGSEATYESGFVIDKFPISRPNLTFSTLTVSNMSPEDSSIYLCSVGQGSNTEAFFGQGTRLTVV.

This rearrangement joins TRBV6-5 to TRBJ1-3; TRBD1 is a possible D gene (5 bases). CDR3 length: 15 amino acids. CDR1 and CDR2 from the germline V gene are MNHEY and SVGAGI. The ends were cut back, 5 bases at V and 0 bases at J, with 11 bases in the middle. The CDR3 DNA is TGTGCCAGCAGTCGGGACCGAATCTCTGGAAACACCATATATTTT. As protein: CASSRDRISGNTIYF.

The chain links TRBV12-3 or TRBV12-4 to TRBJ2-2, with D unclear. This CDR3 region has 12 residues. V shed 1 base and J shed 8 bases, with 5 bases lying between them. This chain's CDR3 is CASSLGRGELFF. DNA of the CDR3: TGTGCCAGCAGTTTAGGTAGAGGGGAGCTGTTTTTT.

This clonotype was seen a single time. The chain combines TRBV5-1 with TRBJ2-7, with 12 nucleotides matching TRBD2. V was clipped by 4 bases and J by 4 bases; unmatched bases: 6. Germline CDR1 SGHRS, CDR2 YFSETQ. The length of the CDR3 is 15 residues. CDR3 DNA sequence: TGCGCCAGCAGCCTCTCTAGCGGGAGGGTGTACGAGCAGTACTTC. Residues: CASSLSSGRVYEQYF.

The chain recombines TRBV27 with TRBJ1-1; 7 bases agree with TRBD1. Looked up from germline, CDR1 is MNHEY and CDR2 is SMNVEV (reference sequence). The V and J ends lost 6 bases and 10 bases, in that order; junction bases with no gene match: 11. CDR3 length: 13 amino acids. The CDR3 sequence is CASRQWTGAGAFF. The DNA for the CDR3 is TGTGCCAGCAGACAGTGGACAGGCGCGGGAGCTTTCTTT.

The CDR3 loop is CASSSRLGLNEQFF. CDR3 DNA: TGCGCCAGCAGCTCTCGACTGGGGTTGAATGAGCAGTTCTTC. The J gene is TRBJ2-1, the V gene TRBV4-3; D gene unclear. CDR1 and CDR2 (germline): LGHNA, YSLEER. V dropped 5 bases and J dropped 7 bases, with 15 bases sitting between them. CDR3 length: 14 residues.

The chain has TRBV27 and TRBJ1-2; TRBD1 matches at 7 bases. The germline gives CDR1 MNHEY, CDR2 SMNVEV (reference sequence). V dropped 5 bases and J dropped 6; count of bases not matched to a gene: 12. The CDR3 has 15 amino acids. The CDR3 DNA reads TGTGCCAGCAGTCCGTTTCGAGACAGGGCGGATGGCTACACCTTC. It encodes CASSPFRDRADGYTF.

The chain joins TRBV30 to TRBJ1-3; perhaps TRBD1 as D (5 bases). The CDR3 consists of 17 residues. Trimming removed 1 base from V and 5 bases from J, with 21 bases in between. Germline lookup yields CDR1 GTSNPN and CDR2 SVGIG (reference sequence). This CDR3 is CAWSAQLAGGLRNTIYF. In nucleotides, the CDR3 is TGTGCCTGGAGTGCCCAGCTGGCCGGGGGTTTGCGAAACACCATATATTTT.

The chain is built from TRBV20-1 and TRBJ2-1, with 11 bases aligning to TRBD2. The CDR3 is 15 amino acids. From germline, CDR1 is DFQATT and CDR2 SNEGSKA (reference sequence). J gave up 4 bases and V 6 bases, and 8 bases lay outside the gene matches. The CDR3 here is CSAPGLAAEYNEQFF. Written as DNA, the CDR3 is TGCAGTGCCCCGGGACTAGCGGCCGAGTACAATGAGCAGTTCTTC.

V gene TRBV18 combines with J gene TRBJ1-1; 7 nucleotides line up with TRBD1. The junction had 12 bases not matched to a gene; V was cut back by 3 bases and J by 11 bases. Looked up from germline, CDR1 is KGHSH and CDR2 is LQKENI. The CDR3 has 14 residues. The CDR3 sequence: CASSPAGQAARAFF. CDR3 DNA sequence: TGTGCCAGCTCACCCGCTGGACAGGCGGCGAGGGCTTTCTTT.

The chain employs TRBV28 and TRBJ2-3, with 14 bases identical to TRBD2. The V gene end was trimmed by 4 bases and the J gene end by 5 bases; junction bases not matched to a gene: 5. Germline values: CDR1 MDHEN, CDR2 SYDVKM. The length of the CDR3 is 16 residues. The CDR3 protein is CASSSGLAGAGDTQYF. The CDR3 DNA is TGTGCCAGCAGTTCGGGACTAGCGGGAGCGGGAGATACGCAGTATTTT.

This clonotype was recorded only once. V is TRBV5-1 and J is TRBJ2-7; 7 nucleotides line up with TRBD1. The length of the CDR3 is 16 residues. Germline V CDR1 and CDR2: SGHRS, YFSETQ. J was trimmed by 3 bases and V by 0 bases; bases with no gene match: 9. The CDR3 nucleotides read TGCGCCAGCAGCTTGGCGCCGACCACAGGGGACTACGAGCAGTACTTC. Its protein is CASSLAPTTGDYEQYF.

The chain uses TRBV28 and TRBJ1-1; no clear D gene. CDR3 length: 13 residues. Germline values: CDR1 MDHEN, CDR2 SYDVKM. V shed 3 bases and J shed 8 bases, with 13 bases lying between them. As DNA, the CDR3 is TGTGCCAGCAGTTTTGTCCCCCGACTAGAAGCTTTCTTT. Its translation: CASSFVPRLEAFF.

V and J are TRBV5-6 and TRBJ2-6; perhaps TRBD1 as D (5 bases). Trimming pared 1 base from V and 8 bases from J, leaving 10 bases between. The CDR3 is 14 residues long. The germline CDR1 and CDR2 sequences are SGHDT and YYEEEE. The CDR3 region is CASSLSAGTNVLTF. The CDR3 DNA reads as TGTGCCAGCAGCTTGTCGGCAGGGACCAACGTCCTGACTTTC.

The rearrangement uses TRBV14 and TRBJ2-5, with D maybe TRBD1 (6 bases). Germline assignment: CDR1 SGHDN and CDR2 FVKESK. This CDR3 is 15 amino acids long. V was clipped by 1 base and J by 5 bases, with 14 bases between them. The chain's CDR3 is CASSQGPGARETQYF. The CDR3 DNA reads as TGTGCCAGCAGCCAAGGGCCAGGGGCGCGGGAGACCCAGTACTTC.

This rearrangement joins TRBV18 to TRBJ2-2; 9 bases agree with TRBD2. The ends lost 2 bases at V and 1 base at J; junction bases unmatched: 8. Germline V lookup: CDR1 KGHSH, CDR2 LQKENI. The CDR3 consists of 18 residues. For the CDR3, the DNA is TGTGCCAGCTCACCATCGTTAGTAGCGGGGGAGAACACCGGGGAGCTGTTTTTT. Protein product: CASSPSLVAGENTGELFF.

This sequence joins TRBV10-3 and TRBJ2-5; 14 bases line up with TRBD2. This CDR3 is built from 16 residues. Germline V gene lookup returns CDR1 ENHRY and CDR2 SYGVKD. With V trimmed by 3 bases and J by 5 bases, 5 bases remained unmatched. DNA of the CDR3: TGTGCCATCAGTGAAGGACTAGCGGGAGGAAGGGAGACCCAGTACTTC. Amino acid sequence: CAISEGLAGGRETQYF.

This chain connects TRBV29-1 to TRBJ2-7; 7 bases line up with TRBD1. CDR1 is SQVTM and CDR2 is ANQGSEA in the germline V gene. The CDR3 is made up of 14 amino acids. V shed 5 bases, J shed 4 bases, and the junction held 11 bases outside the gene matches. The CDR3 sequence is CSVPPRQGEYEQYF. The CDR3 nucleotides read TGCAGCGTTCCACCGAGGCAGGGGGAGTACGAGCAGTACTTC.

The rearrangement links TRBV5-1 to TRBJ2-7; TRBD1 aligns across 7 bases. Germline assignment: CDR1 SGHRS and CDR2 YFSETQ. This CDR3 has 15 residues. V was clipped by 0 bases and J by 3 bases; unmatched bases: 6. CDR3 bases: TGCGCCAGCAGCTTGGGGGACAGCATCCTCTACGAGCAGTACTTC. Its protein product is CASSLGDSILYEQYF.

This chain links TRBV5-4 with TRBJ2-7, with D uncertain. This CDR3 is 14 amino acids long. Per germline, CDR1 SGHNT and CDR2 YYREEE (reference sequence). Trimming left V 2 bases short and J 0 bases short, with 9 bases between. The CDR3 sequence: CASSFIQSSYEQYF. The CDR3 nucleotides read TGTGCCAGCAGCTTCATTCAAAGCTCCTACGAGCAGTACTTC.

The chain combines TRBV10-3 with TRBJ1-6; 9 bases map to TRBD1. The germline V gene has CDR1 ENHRY and CDR2 SYGVKD. This CDR3 region has 14 residues. J was trimmed by 9 bases and V by 7 bases; bases with no gene match: 7. The CDR3: CAINREQGASPLHF. DNA for the CDR3: TGTGCCATCAACAGGGAACAGGGGGCTTCACCCCTCCACTTT.